This T cell receptor (beta chain) came from a study of PD-L1 blockade in urothelial cancer (dated by TCRdb to the late 2010s). Regarding the research as a whole: All patients started therapy around 2014 and received atezolizumab 1,200 mg intravenously every 3 weeks. Blood samples were analyzed at two time points: 3 weeks after treatment start (second dose) and 6 weeks after treatment start. Pretreatment blood TCR-seq was available for nearly 30 patients, at least one posttreatment blood collection was obtained for 25 or so patients, and tumor TCR-seq was available for 25 or so patients. About 90% of the 29 patients were males with bladder-origin urothelial cancer, and about 60% of the 29 reported a prior smoking history. An ECOG performance status of 0 or 1 was recorded for the patients, and 0 to 3 prior chemotherapy regimens had been received by the patients. A median of about 140,000 T cells and 80,000 or so unique TCRs was obtained from blood samples, and a median clonality of around 0.08 was observed. Progression-free survival longer than 6 months counted as durable clinical benefit, and TCR features were additionally tested against both progression-free and overall survival. The study, an exploratory multi-omic analysis, examined somatic, immune and clinical correlates of response to PD-L1 blockade with atezolizumab in urothelial cancer. TCR sequencing covered pretreatment tumor samples and matched, serially collected peripheral blood taken before and after atezolizumab treatment. Under 10 patients reached durable clinical benefit, while 20 patients did not. In the same patients who had TCR sequencing, pretreatment tumors also underwent whole exome sequencing and RNA sequencing. Results and caveats for the whole study, not just this receptor: Because the sample size was small (n ≈ 29) and many of the analyses were exploratory, the results are meant to be hypothesis-generating. Improved progression-free and overall survival was associated with having pretreatment peripheral blood TCR clonality below the median. At 3 weeks after the start of treatment, tumor-associated TCR clones in peripheral blood had expanded more in patients with durable benefit (n of about 21, p = 0.022).

According to the study, the label for this sample's time point signals: peripheral blood 6 weeks after treatment start. The cohort included 29 patients with locally advanced or metastatic urothelial carcinoma who were treated at Memorial Sloan Kettering on a trial protocol. Peripheral blood mononuclear cells were collected pretreatment and during treatment, with between 1 and 8 total time points obtained per patient. The Qiagen DNeasy Blood extraction kit was used to purify genomic DNA from total PBMCs and from tumor samples. Collected pretreatment and during treatment, PBMCs were isolated and stored as previously described. Synthetic TCR analog templates were spiked into each PCR to estimate absolute template abundance from read counts. TCRbeta CDR3 regions were amplified from genomic DNA with bias-controlled V and J gene primers using the immunoSEQ assay. Rearranged TCRbeta segments were sequenced at approximately 20X coverage. From the authors' description of their analysis: Clustering was used to correct sequencing errors, and CDR3s were annotated against IMGT so that V, D and J genes could be assigned. Downstream analyses used only productive TCRbeta rearrangements, leaving out any out-of-frame or stop-codon sequences. Clonality was calculated as one minus the Shannon entropy normalized by the log of the number of unique productive sequences. Fisher's exact test with Benjamini-Hochberg correction, at a threshold of adjusted p below 0.01, was used to find clones that differed between time points or between blood and tumor. Imported from immuneACCESS, the table was reduced by TCRdb to in-frame sequences with V and J called. These copies leave out some clones; in studies compared against another copy, an unresolved V gene accounts for under half, and the cause of the remainder is not known. That table gives V, J and clone size, and the DNA gave D and trimming. The sample records about 130,000 clones, around 88% of which are singletons. Roughly 2.6% of the sample is in the top ten clones.

A note on this clone: This clone's antigen is unknown. The input lacks base qualities; no much larger clone sits a single base away.

Reading the germline V gene gives CDR1 SQVTM and CDR2 ANQGSEA. Cut back by 5 bases and 2 bases, the V and J ends lie 14 bases apart. Taken from cysteine to phenylalanine, the CDR3 has 14 residues. Only the CDR3 part of the read is kept: 42 bases, read in frame from the first base. Sequenced material: PBMCs, taken around atezolizumab (anti-PD-L1) treatment. The sequence was collected from a man over 45 with urothelial cancer. Recombination joined TRBV29-1 with TRBJ2-3, with TRBD2 tentatively as D gene (6 bases match). CDR3 protein: CSVRETENTDTQYF. The DNA is TGCAGCGTTCGGGAGACAGAGAACACAGATACGCAGTATTTT.